One sample yielded the 8 T cell receptor beta chains listed below, sequenced in a study of graft-versus-host responses after intestinal transplantation. This table comes from immunoSEQ multiplex PCR, and its TCRdb copy is limited to in-frame clones, with some not included. The table records approximately 77,000 clones, around 92% of them present only once. The specimen was PBMCs, collected 98 days after intestinal transplantation. All receptors come from a human patient who received an intestinal transplant, so some T cells may come from the graft donor.

V is TRBV7-9 and J is TRBJ2-7; D gene ambiguous. V was cut by 3 bases and J by 0 bases, with 9 bases left in between. The CDR3 covers 14 residues. CDR1 SEHNR and CDR2 FQNEAQ come from the germline V gene (reference sequence). CDR3 loop: CASSLFSSSYEQYF. The CDR3 coding sequence is TGTGCCAGCAGCTTGTTTTCGAGCTCCTACGAGCAGTACTTC.

The chain has TRBV5-1 and TRBJ2-5; 8 bases align to TRBD1. The V segment lost 3 bases and the J segment 1 base; nucleotides outside the gene matches: 5. The CDR3 spans 15 residues. The germline CDR1 and CDR2 sequences are SGHRS and YFSETQ. In DNA, the CDR3 is TGCGCCAGCAGCTCCGGACAGGGTGCCCAAGAGACCCAGTACTTC. It yields the protein CASSSGQGAQETQYF.

V usage is TRBV19 and J usage is TRBJ2-1; 11 bases agree with TRBD2. Trimming took 6 bases from V and 7 from J; bases not matched to a gene: 8. The CDR3 is 15 residues long. Germline V gives CDR1 LNHDA, CDR2 SQIVND (reference sequence). The chain's CDR3 is CASRVLAGGLNEQFF. CDR3 nucleotide sequence: TGTGCCAGTAGGGTTCTAGCGGGAGGCCTGAATGAGCAGTTCTTC.

The chain joins TRBV4-1 to TRBJ2-5; 9 bases match TRBD1. The J segment lost 3 bases and the V segment lost 3 bases, leaving 2 bases of the junction unmatched. Germline CDR1 and CDR2: MGHRA and YSYEKL. The CDR3 extends over 14 amino acids. In nucleotides, the CDR3 is TGCGCCAGCAGCCAGACAGGGGGAAAAGAGACCCAGTACTTC. Translated: CASSQTGGKETQYF.

The chain combines TRBV25-1 with TRBJ2-5, with a weak D call TRBD1 (5 bases). Looked up from germline, CDR1 is MGHDK and CDR2 is SYGVNS. The CDR3 sequence is 14 residues long. V lost 4 bases to trimming and J lost 5 bases, with 14 bases between them. CDR3 region: CASSVTGLRETQYF. The CDR3, as DNA: TGTGCCAGCAGTGTCACAGGTTTACGCGAGACCCAGTACTTC.

The rearrangement joins TRBV19 to TRBJ1-1; D is undetermined. In germline, CDR1 is LNHDA, CDR2 SQIVND (reference sequence). V lost 3 bases and J lost 3, with 17 bases in between. The CDR3 is 16 residues long. The CDR3 sequence: CASSMRSEGLDTEAFF. For the CDR3, the DNA is TGTGCCAGTAGTATGCGGTCGGAGGGCTTGGACACTGAAGCTTTCTTT.

V gene TRBV6-6 combines with J gene TRBJ1-2; 7 nucleotides agree with TRBD1. The CDR3 contains 15 residues. The V gene's germline CDR1 is MNHNY and CDR2 SVGAGI (reference sequence). The V and J ends lost 5 bases and 7 bases, in that order; junction bases with no gene match: 13. CDR3 residues: CASSQTTGEGSGYTF. The CDR3 coding sequence is TGTGCCAGCAGTCAGACTACAGGGGAAGGATCTGGCTACACCTTC.

The rearrangement links TRBV10-3 to TRBJ2-3; TRBD2 agrees at 10 bases. V was clipped by 10 bases and J by 3 bases; unmatched bases: 13. Per the germline V gene, CDR1 is ENHRY and CDR2 is SYGVKD. The CDR3 loop spans 16 amino acids. The CDR3 region has the DNA TGTGCCACCCCGCTGCCTCCTAGCGGGGGTACAGATACGCAGTATTTT. The encoded protein is CATPLPPSGGTDTQYF.